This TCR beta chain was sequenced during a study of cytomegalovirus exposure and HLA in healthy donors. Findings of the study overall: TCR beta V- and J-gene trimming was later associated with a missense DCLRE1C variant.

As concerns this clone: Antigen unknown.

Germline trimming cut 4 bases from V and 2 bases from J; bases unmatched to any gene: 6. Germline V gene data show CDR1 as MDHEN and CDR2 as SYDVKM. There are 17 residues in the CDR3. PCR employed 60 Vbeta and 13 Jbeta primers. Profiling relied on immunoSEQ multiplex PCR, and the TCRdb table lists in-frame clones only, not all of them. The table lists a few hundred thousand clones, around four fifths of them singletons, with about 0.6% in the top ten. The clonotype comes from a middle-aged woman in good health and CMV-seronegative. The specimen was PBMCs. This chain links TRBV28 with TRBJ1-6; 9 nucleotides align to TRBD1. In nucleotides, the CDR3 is TGTGCCAGCAGTTCTGTAACAGGGGGCGCCTATAATTCACCCCTCCACTTT. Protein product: CASSSVTGGAYNSPLHF.